Described below is a single T cell receptor beta chain sequence and its context. What it binds is not known. This record belongs to a study of T cell responses to AZD1222 COVID-19 vaccine. Germline CDR1 KGHDR, CDR2 SFDVKD. This CDR3 has 17 amino acids. V was pared by 4 bases and J by 1 base, with 17 bases between. Data came from immunoSEQ multiplex PCR; TCRdb stores just in-frame clones and leaves some out. The table records fewer than 150,000 clones, roughly 87% of them present only once. Study outcomes and limitations: With two AZD1222 doses given, Spike-specific TCR breadth and depth both rose. Donor demographics were predominantly white British with a female majority; clonal diversity may be underestimated. Targets within unmutated variant regions were reportedly found for nearly half of spike-specific TCRs. Only a handful of people who got AZD1222 tested seropositive at baseline.

The receptor was derived from an adult who received the AZD1222 COVID-19 vaccine. The V gene is TRBV24-1, the J gene TRBJ2-3, with D perhaps being TRBD1 or TRBD2 (6 bases each). The sample was peripheral blood, taken 28 days after the second AZD1222 dose. CDR3 bases: TGTGCCACCAGTGACCCAACCGGGGGACAAGGCACAGATACGCAGTATTTT. Translation: CATSDPTGGQGTDTQYF.